The present TCR beta chain was sequenced within a study of response to subunit inactivated influenza vaccine. Trimming shortened V by 4 bases and J by 4 bases, and 14 bases separated the two germline ends. The CDR3 has 14 residues. Germline lookup yields CDR1 SGHRS and CDR2 YFSETQ. This clonotype was counted between two and nine times. TCRdb re-derived calls from the RT-PCR reads in MiXCR, one entry per CDR3 protein. Of around 520,000 distinct CDR3 sequences listed, 25% are singletons. The chain recombines TRBV5-1 with TRBJ1-2, with a tentative D call TRBD1 (5 bases). The source material was CD4+ T cells sorted from PBMCs, sampled 4 to 6 days after vaccination. The sequence derives from a man in his fifties or sixties who received an inactivated influenza vaccine. The CDR3 DNA reads as TGCGCCAGCAGCGATTGGGACGGAACCTATGGCTACACCTTC. This sequence encodes CASSDWDGTYGYTF. The variable domain in full, completed from reference TRBV5-1 and TRBJ1-2, reads KAGVTQTPRYLIKTRGQQVTLSCSPISGHRSVSWYQQTPGQGLQFLFEYFSETQRNKGNFPGRFSGRQFSNSRSEMNVSTLELGDSALYLCASSDWDGTYGYTFGSGTRLTVV.